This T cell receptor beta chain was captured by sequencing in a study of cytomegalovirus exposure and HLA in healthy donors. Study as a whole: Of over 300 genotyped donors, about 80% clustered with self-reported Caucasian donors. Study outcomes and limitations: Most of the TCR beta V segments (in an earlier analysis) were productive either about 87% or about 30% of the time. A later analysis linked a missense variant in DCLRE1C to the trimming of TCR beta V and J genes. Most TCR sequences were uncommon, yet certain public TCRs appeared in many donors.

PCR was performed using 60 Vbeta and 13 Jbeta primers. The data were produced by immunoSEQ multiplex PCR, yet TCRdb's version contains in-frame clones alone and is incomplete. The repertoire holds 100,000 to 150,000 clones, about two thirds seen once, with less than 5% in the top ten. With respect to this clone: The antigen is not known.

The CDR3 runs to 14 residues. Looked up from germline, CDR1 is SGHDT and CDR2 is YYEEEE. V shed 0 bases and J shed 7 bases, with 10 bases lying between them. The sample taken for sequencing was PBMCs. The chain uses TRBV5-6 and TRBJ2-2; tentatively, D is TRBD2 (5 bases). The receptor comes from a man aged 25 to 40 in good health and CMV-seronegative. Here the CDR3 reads CASSLVLEGGELFF. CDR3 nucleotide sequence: TGTGCCAGCAGCTTGGTACTAGAGGGCGGGGAGCTGTTTTTT.